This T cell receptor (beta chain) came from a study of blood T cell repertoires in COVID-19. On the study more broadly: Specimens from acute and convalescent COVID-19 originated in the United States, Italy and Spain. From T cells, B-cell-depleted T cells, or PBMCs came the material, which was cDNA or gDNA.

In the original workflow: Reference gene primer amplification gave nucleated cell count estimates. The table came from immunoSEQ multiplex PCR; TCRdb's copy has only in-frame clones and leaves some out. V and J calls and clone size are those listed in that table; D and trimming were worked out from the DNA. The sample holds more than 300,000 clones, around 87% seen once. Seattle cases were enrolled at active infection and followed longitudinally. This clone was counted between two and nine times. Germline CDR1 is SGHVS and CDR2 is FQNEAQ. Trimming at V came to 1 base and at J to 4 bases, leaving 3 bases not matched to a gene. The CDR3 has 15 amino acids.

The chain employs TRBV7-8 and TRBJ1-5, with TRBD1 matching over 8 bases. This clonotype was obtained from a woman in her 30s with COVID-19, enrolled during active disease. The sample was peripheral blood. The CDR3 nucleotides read TGTGCCAGCAGCTTAGGGACAGGGTATAATCAGCCCCAGCATTTT. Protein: CASSLGTGYNQPQHF.